The rows below give T cell receptor beta chains drawn from one sample of a study of blood T cell repertoires in COVID-19. Produced via immunoSEQ multiplex PCR; TCRdb's table is partial and in-frame only. In the table there are tens of thousands of clones, around nine tenths of which are singletons. Sequenced: peripheral blood. Receptor source: a woman in her sixties or seventies with active COVID-19. Each CDR3 is given with its conserved first and last residue. Each record gives: clone size, V gene, J gene, D gene, CDR3 protein, CDR3 DNA. A D gene is named only where the DNA matches it firmly. For some rows the clone size is stated as once, few or many, or as a class when expanded; others skip it.

clone_size: NA
v_call: TRBV5-1
j_call: TRBJ2-5
d_call: TRBD2
cdr3_aa: CASSLAGTSQETQYF
cdr3_nt: TGCGCCAGCAGCTTGGCGGGGACTAGCCAAGAGACCCAGTACTTC

clone_size: NA
v_call: TRBV15
j_call: TRBJ1-6
d_call: TRBD1
cdr3_aa: CATSRSDRGIQALHF
cdr3_nt: TGTGCCACCAGCAGATCCGACAGGGGAATTCAAGCCCTCCACTTT

clone_size: once
v_call: TRBV20-1
j_call: TRBJ2-1
d_call: NA
cdr3_aa: CSATYNEQFF
cdr3_nt: TGCAGTGCTACGTACAATGAGCAGTTCTTC

clone_size: NA
v_call: TRBV6-1
j_call: TRBJ1-2
d_call: NA
cdr3_aa: CASSEARGSYTF
cdr3_nt: TGTGCCAGCAGTGAAGCGCGGGGTAGCTACACCTTC

clone_size: NA
v_call: TRBV2
j_call: TRBJ1-5
d_call: NA
cdr3_aa: CASSEGGGSYQPQHF
cdr3_nt: TGTGCCAGCAGTGAAGGGGGTGGGAGTTATCAGCCCCAGCATTTT

clone_size: NA
v_call: TRBV18
j_call: TRBJ2-7
d_call: NA
cdr3_aa: CASSHGAYEQYF
cdr3_nt: TGTGCCAGCTCACACGGAGCCTACGAGCAGTACTTC

clone_size: NA
v_call: TRBV5-4
j_call: TRBJ2-2
d_call: NA
cdr3_aa: CASSLGGTVTYTGELFF
cdr3_nt: TGTGCCAGCAGCTTGGGCGGGACCGTTACGTACACCGGGGAGCTGTTTTTT

clone_size: NA
v_call: TRBV7-9
j_call: TRBJ1-2
d_call: NA
cdr3_aa: CASSQASRRGYTF
cdr3_nt: TGTGCCAGCAGTCAAGCGTCCAGGAGGGGCTACACCTTC

clone_size: NA
v_call: TRBV15
j_call: TRBJ2-3
d_call: TRBD2
cdr3_aa: CATSRARGGIDTQYF
cdr3_nt: TGTGCCACCAGCAGAGCCCGGGGGGGCATAGATACGCAGTATTTT

clone_size: NA
v_call: TRBV6-2/TRBV6-3
j_call: TRBJ1-4
d_call: TRBD1
cdr3_aa: CASSQDRGKLFF
cdr3_nt: TGTGCCAGCAGCCAAGACAGGGGAAAACTGTTTTTT

clone_size: NA
v_call: TRBV14
j_call: TRBJ2-1
d_call: TRBD2
cdr3_aa: CASSQLAGGFNEQFF
cdr3_nt: TGTGCCAGCAGCCAACTAGCGGGGGGGTTCAATGAGCAGTTCTTC

clone_size: NA
v_call: TRBV25-1
j_call: TRBJ2-1
d_call: TRBD2
cdr3_aa: CASSEISGGHNEQFF
cdr3_nt: TGTGCCAGCAGTGAAATCAGCGGGGGTCACAATGAGCAGTTCTTC

clone_size: NA
v_call: TRBV7-9
j_call: TRBJ1-4
d_call: NA
cdr3_aa: CASSLGQTNEKLFF
cdr3_nt: TGTGCCAGCAGCTTAGGGCAGACTAATGAAAAACTGTTTTTT

clone_size: NA
v_call: TRBV6-1
j_call: TRBJ1-4
d_call: NA
cdr3_aa: CASSERRRTGEKLFF
cdr3_nt: TGTGCCAGCAGTGAGAGGCGCAGGACTGGAGAAAAACTGTTTTTT